These T cell receptor beta chains were read from a single sample in a study of monozygotic twins with inflammatory bowel disease. TCRdb re-called the 5' RACE reads, yielding one record per CDR3 amino acid sequence without DNA. This sample carries over 120,000 distinct CDR3 sequences, with more than 1% going to the ten biggest clones. The sample comprised blood. The receptors stem from a human donor with ulcerative colitis or Crohn's disease, or a healthy co-twin of an affected twin (not recorded which). CDR3s include the opening cysteine and the closing phenylalanine or tryptophan.

j_call v_call cdr3_aa
TRBJ1-1 TRBV20-1 CSAREYPGDTEAFF
TRBJ2-7 TRBV15 CATSRDQGLAWEQYF
TRBJ2-7 TRBV7-2 CASSFLGGQLVVYEQYF
TRBJ2-7 TRBV5-1 CASRDPGGSYEQYF
TRBJ2-7 TRBV28 CASSSVTFPAGYEQYF
TRBJ2-5 TRBV20-1 CSAGTSGNYQETQYF
TRBJ2-7 TRBV29-1 CSVEIPRTATYEQYF
TRBJ1-2 TRBV5-1 CASSPYQGSSAGYTF
TRBJ1-2 TRBV29-1 CSVERGSWLYGYTF
TRBJ1-1 TRBV7-2 CASSLGQGTLEAFF
TRBJ2-7 TRBV29-1 CSGGQSWTVFSYEQYF
TRBJ2-1 TRBV11-2 CASSRWRASSYNEQFF
TRBJ2-1 TRBV18 CASSRGTPNNEQFF
TRBJ2-3 TRBV11-3 CASSLEPSTDTQYF
TRBJ2-3 TRBV2 CASSRLAGDTQYF
TRBJ1-5 TRBV20-1 CSAPGGAQPQHF
TRBJ1-5 TRBV24-1 CATSDSTGNNQPQHF
TRBJ1-5 TRBV7-2 CASSSSPNQPQHF
TRBJ1-1 TRBV5-1 CASSLQQGANTEAFF
TRBJ1-5 TRBV19 CASSMPGDNQPQHF
TRBJ2-1 TRBV19 CASSTGLAAYNEQFF
TRBJ1-1 TRBV10-3 CAISPGRGNTEAFF
TRBJ2-7 TRBV5-1 CASSWGTGLSYEQYF
TRBJ1-1 TRBV27 CASSLWASGGGGLGNTEAFF
TRBJ1-2 TRBV6-1 CASSSTGASGYGYTF
TRBJ1-5 TRBV7-8 CASSLELGQGTNQPQHF
TRBJ1-2 TRBV27 CAPLGTGAYGYTF
TRBJ1-1 TRBV7-8 CASSLRDRGSNTEAFF
TRBJ2-7 TRBV27 CASSLSGLAGTYEQYF
TRBJ2-1 TRBV7-8 CASSPSATSYNEQFF
TRBJ2-3 TRBV11-2 CANSLDLRTDTQYF
TRBJ1-5 TRBV5-6 CASSFSSGQPQHF
TRBJ2-5 TRBV20-1 CSASTELADKETQYF
TRBJ2-7 TRBV28 CASSQLNAYEQYF
TRBJ2-7 TRBV20-1 CSAPRTGFTYEQYF
TRBJ1-2 TRBV6-5 CASSYNRNYGYTF
TRBJ1-2 TRBV6-5 CASSPSLGGLGYTF
TRBJ2-5 TRBV7-6 CASSLGGVPSQETQYF
TRBJ1-1 TRBV28 CASSSVDTEAFF
TRBJ2-1 TRBV27 CASSLVPPYNEQFF
TRBJ1-4 TRBV30 CAWSARGAGEKLFF
TRBJ1-1 TRBV7-2 CASSPRGGVGTEAFF